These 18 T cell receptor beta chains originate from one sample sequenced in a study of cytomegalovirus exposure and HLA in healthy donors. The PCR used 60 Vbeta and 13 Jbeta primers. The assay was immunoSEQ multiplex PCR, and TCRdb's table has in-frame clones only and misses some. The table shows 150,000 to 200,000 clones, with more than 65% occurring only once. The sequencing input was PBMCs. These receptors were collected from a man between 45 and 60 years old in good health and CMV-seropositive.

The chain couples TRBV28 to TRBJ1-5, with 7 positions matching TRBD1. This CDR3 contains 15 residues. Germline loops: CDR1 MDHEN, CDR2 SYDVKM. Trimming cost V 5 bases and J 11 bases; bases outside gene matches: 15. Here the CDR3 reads CASSADRARKLSQHF. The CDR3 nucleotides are TGTGCCAGCAGTGCCGACAGGGCGAGGAAACTGTCCCAGCATTTT.

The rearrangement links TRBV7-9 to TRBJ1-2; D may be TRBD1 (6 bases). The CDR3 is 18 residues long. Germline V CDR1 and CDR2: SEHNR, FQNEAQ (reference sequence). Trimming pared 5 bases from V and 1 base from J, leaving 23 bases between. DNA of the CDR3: TGTGCCAGCAGCCCTAGCGCAGGGGAGGGGATATATAACTATGGCTACACCTTC. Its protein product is CASSPSAGEGIYNYGYTF.

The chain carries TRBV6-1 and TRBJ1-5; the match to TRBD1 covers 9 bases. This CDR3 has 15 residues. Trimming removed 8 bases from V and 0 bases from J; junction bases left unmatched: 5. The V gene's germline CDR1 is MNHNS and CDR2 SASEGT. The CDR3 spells CASWDRAGSNQPQHF. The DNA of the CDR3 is TGTGCCAGCTGGGACAGGGCAGGTAGCAATCAGCCCCAGCATTTT.

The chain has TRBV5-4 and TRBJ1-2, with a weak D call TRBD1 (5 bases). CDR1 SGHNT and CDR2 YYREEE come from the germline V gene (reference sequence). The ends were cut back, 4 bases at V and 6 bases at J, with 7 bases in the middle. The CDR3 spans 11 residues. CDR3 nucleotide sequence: TGTGCCAGCAGCCCGGGGGATGGCTACACCTTC. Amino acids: CASSPGDGYTF.

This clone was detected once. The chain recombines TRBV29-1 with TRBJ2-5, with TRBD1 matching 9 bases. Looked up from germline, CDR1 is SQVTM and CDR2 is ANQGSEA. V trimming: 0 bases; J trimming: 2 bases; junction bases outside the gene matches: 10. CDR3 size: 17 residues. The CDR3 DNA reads TGCAGCGTTGAAGATTATATAGTTGGACAGGGGCAAGAGACCCAGTACTTC. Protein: CSVEDYIVGQGQETQYF.

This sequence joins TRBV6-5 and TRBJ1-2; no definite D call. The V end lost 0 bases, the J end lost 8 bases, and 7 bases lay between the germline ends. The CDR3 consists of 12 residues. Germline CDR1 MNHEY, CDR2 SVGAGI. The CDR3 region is CASSYSSGGYTF. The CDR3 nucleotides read TGTGCCAGCAGTTACTCTTCGGGGGGCTACACCTTC.

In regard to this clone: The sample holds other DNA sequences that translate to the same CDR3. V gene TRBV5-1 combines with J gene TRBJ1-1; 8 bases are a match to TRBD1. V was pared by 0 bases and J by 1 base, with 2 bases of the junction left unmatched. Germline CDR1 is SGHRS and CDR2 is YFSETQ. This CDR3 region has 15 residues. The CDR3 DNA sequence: TGCGCCAGCAGCTTGGACGGACAGGGGAACACTGAAGCTTTCTTT. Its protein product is CASSLDGQGNTEAFF.

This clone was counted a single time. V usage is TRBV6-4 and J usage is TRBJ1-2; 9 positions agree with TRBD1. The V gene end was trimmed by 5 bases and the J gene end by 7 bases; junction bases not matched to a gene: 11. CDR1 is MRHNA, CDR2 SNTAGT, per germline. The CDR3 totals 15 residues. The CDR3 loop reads CASSFGGDRVRGYTF. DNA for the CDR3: TGTGCCAGCAGTTTCGGCGGGGACAGGGTACGTGGCTACACCTTC.

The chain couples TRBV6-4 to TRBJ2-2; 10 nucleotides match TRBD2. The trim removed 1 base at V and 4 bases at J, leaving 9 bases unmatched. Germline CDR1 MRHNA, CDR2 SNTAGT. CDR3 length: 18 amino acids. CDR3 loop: CASSDLVAGGLGTGELFF. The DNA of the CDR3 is TGTGCCAGCAGTGACTTAGTAGCGGGGGGATTGGGCACCGGGGAGCTGTTTTTT.

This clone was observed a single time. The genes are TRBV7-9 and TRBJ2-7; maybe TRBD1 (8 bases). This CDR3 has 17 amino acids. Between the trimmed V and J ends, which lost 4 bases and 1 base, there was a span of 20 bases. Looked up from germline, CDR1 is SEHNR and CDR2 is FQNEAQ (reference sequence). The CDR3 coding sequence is TGTGCCAGCAGCTCCTGGGGGGGACAGGCAAAATCCTACGAGCAGTACTTC. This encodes CASSSWGGQAKSYEQYF.

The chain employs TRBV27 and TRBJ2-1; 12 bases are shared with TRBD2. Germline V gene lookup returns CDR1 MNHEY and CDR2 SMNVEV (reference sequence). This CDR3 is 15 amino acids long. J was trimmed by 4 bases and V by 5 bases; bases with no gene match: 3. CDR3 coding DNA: TGTGCCAGCAGTCAGACTAGCGGGAGATACAATGAGCAGTTCTTC. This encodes CASSQTSGRYNEQFF.

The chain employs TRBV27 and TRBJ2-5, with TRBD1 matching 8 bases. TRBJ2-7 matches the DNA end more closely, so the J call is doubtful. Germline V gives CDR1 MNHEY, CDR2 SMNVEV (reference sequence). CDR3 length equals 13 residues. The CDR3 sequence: CASSLGTGIEQYF. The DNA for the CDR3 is TGTGCCAGCAGTCTCGGGACAGGTATCGAGCAGTACTTC.

The CDR3 DNA reads TGCGCCAGCAGCTTAGTGGCAAGCCAAGAGACCCAGTACTTC. Translation gives CASSLVASQETQYF. The V and J genes are TRBV5-1 and TRBJ2-5; D not certain. Germline V gives CDR1 SGHRS, CDR2 YFSETQ. The ends were cut back, 2 bases at V and 1 base at J, with 9 bases in the middle. The CDR3 runs 14 residues.

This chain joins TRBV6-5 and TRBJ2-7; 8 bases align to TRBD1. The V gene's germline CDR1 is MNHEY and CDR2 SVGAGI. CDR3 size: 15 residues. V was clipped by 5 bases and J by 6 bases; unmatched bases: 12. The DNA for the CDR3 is TGTGCCAGCAGTGCCGACAGGGGCCCCTTGGGCGAGCAGTACGTC. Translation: CASSADRGPLGEQYV.

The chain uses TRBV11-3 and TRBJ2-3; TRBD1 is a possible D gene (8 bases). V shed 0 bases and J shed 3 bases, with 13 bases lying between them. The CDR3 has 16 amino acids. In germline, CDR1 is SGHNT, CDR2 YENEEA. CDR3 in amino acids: CASSLEGQGGTDTQYF. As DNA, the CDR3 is TGTGCCAGCAGCTTAGAAGGACAGGGAGGGACAGATACGCAGTATTTT.

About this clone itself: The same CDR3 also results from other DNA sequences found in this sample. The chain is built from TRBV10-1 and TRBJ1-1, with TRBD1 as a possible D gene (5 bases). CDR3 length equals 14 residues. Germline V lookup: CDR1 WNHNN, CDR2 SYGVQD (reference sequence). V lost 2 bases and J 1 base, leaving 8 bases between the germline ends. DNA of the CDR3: TGCGCCAGCAGTGAGGGGGGGACGAACACTGAAGCTTTCTTT. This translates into CASSEGGTNTEAFF.

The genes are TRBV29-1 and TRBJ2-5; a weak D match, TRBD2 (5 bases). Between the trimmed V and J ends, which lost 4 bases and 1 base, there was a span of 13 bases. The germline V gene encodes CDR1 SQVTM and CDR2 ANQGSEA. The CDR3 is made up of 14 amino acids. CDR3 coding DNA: TGCAGCGTTGGAGGGAGCGGAGGCCAAGAGACCCAGTACTTC. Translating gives CSVGGSGGQETQYF. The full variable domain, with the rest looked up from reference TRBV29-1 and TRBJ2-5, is SAVISQKPSRDICQRGTSLTIQCQVDSQVTMMFWYRQQPGQSLTLIATANQGSEATYESGFVIDKFPISRPNLTFSTLTVSNMSPEDSSIYLCSVGGSGGQETQYFGPGTRLLVL.

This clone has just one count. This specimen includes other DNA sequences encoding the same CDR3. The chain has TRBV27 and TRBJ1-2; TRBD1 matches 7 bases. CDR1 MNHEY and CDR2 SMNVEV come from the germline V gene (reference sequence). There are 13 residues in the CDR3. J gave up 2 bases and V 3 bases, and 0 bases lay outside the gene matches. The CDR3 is CASSLGQNYGYTF. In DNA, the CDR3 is TGTGCCAGCAGTTTGGGACAGAACTATGGCTACACCTTC.